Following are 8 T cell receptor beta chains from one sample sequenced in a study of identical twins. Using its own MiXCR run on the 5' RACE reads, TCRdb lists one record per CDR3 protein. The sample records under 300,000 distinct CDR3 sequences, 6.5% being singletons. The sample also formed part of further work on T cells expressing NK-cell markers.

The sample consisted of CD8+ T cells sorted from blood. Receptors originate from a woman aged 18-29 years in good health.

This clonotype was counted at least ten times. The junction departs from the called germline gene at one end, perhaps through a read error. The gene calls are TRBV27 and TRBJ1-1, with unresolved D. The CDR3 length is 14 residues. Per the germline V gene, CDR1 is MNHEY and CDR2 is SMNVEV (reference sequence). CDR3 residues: CASSLGPGNPEAFF. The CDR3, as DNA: TGTGCCAGCAGTTTAGGGCCCGGGAACCCTGAAGCTTTCTTT.

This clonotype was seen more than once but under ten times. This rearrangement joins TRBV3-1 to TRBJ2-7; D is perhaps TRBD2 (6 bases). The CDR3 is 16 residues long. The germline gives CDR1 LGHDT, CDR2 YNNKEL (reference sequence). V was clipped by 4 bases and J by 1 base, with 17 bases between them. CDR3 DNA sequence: TGTGCCAGCAGCCGGGGGGTCTTGACTGAATCCTACGAGCAGTACTTC. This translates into CASSRGVLTESYEQYF.

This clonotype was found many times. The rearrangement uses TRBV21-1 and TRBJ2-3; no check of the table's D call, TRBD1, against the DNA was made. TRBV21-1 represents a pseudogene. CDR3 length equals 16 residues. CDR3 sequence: CASSKEAGVRADTQYF. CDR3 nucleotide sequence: TGTGCCAGCAGCAAAGAGGCGGGGGTCCGCGCAGATACGCAGTATTTT.

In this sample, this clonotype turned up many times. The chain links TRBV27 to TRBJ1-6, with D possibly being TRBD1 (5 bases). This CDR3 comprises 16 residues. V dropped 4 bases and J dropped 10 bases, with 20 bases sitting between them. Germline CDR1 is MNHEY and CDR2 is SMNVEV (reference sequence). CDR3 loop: CASSSKTTDVGSPLHF. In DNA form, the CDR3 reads TGTGCCAGCAGTTCGAAAACGACAGACGTAGGATCACCCCTCCACTTT.

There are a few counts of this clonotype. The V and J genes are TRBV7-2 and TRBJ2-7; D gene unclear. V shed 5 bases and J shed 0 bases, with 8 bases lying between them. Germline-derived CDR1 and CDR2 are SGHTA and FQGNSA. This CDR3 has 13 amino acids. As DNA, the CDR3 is TGTGCCAGCAGCCCCCCGGCCTCCTACGAGCAGTACTTC. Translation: CASSPPASYEQYF.

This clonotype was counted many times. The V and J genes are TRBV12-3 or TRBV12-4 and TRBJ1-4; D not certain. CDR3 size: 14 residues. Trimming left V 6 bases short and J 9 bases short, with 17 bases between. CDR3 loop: CASSLGPPGQKLFF. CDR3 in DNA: TGTGCCAGCAGCTTGGGTCCCCCAGGCCAAAAACTGTTTTTT.

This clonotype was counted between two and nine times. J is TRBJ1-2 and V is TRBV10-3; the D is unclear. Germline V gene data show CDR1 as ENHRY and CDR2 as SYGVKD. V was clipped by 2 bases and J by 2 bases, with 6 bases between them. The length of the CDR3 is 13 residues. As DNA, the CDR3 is TGTGCCATCAGTGAGGTCAGAAACTATGGCTACACCTTC. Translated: CAISEVRNYGYTF.

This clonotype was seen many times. The CDR3 reads CASSPFGDSFITDTQYF. CDR3 in DNA: TGTGCCAGCAGCCCCTTCGGGGACAGCTTTATCACAGATACGCAGTATTTT. The chain couples TRBV9 to TRBJ2-3; 7 bases align to TRBD1. J gave up 2 bases and V 4 bases, and 13 bases lay outside the gene matches. The CDR3 runs 17 residues. CDR1 is SGDLS, CDR2 YYNGEE, per germline. The whole variable domain, remainder taken from reference TRBV9 and TRBJ2-3, is DSGVTQTPKHLITATGQRVTLRCSPRSGDLSVYWYQQSLDQGLQFLIQYYNGEERAKGNILERFSAQQFPDLHSELNLSSLELGDSALYFCASSPFGDSFITDTQYFGPGTRLTVL.